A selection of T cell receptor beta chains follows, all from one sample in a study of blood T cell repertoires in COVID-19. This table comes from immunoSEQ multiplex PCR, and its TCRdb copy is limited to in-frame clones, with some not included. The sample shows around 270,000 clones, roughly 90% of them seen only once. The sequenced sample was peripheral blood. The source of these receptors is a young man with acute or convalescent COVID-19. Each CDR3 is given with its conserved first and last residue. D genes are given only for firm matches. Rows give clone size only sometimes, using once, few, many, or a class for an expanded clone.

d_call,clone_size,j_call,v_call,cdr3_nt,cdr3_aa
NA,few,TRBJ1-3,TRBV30,TGTGCCTGGAGTAGGGGACACCGATTAAACACCATATATTTT,CAWSRGHRLNTIYF
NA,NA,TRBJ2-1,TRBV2,TGTGCCAGCAGTGAAGACCCAGGTCCCTACAATGAGCAGTTCTTC,CASSEDPGPYNEQFF
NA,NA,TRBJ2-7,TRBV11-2,TGTGCCAGCAGCTCCCCCCACGGAGGAGCATACGAGCAGTACTTC,CASSSPHGGAYEQYF
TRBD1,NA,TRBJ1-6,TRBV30,TGTGCCTGGACCGGGACAGGGAGTTCACCCCTCCACTTT,CAWTGTGSSPLHF
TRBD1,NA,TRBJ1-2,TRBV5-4,TGTGCCAGCAGCTTGGCGGGGACAGATGGCTACACCTTC,CASSLAGTDGYTF
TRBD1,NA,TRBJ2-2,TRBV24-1,TGTGCCACCAGTGACAGAAAGACAGGGGGCCCCAGAACCGGGGAGCTGTTTTTT,CATSDRKTGGPRTGELFF
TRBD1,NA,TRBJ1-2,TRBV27,TGTGCCAGCAGTTTCACCGGGACAGGGTATGGCTACACCTTC,CASSFTGTGYGYTF
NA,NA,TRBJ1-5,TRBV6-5,TGTGCCAGCATCGGGCAGGGGCGGTATCAGCCCCAGCATTTT,CASIGQGRYQPQHF
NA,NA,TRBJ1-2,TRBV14,TGTGCCAGCAGCCCATCCAGGGCTACTGGCTACACCTTC,CASSPSRATGYTF
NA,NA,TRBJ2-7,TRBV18,TGTGCCAGCTCACCTAATTCTGCGAGCTCCTACGAGCAGTACTTC,CASSPNSASSYEQYF
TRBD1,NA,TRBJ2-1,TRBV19,TGTGCCAGTAGTCCTCCCTACAGGGGAGCGCGGTTCTTC,CASSPPYRGARFF
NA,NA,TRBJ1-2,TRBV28,TGTGCCAGCAGTTTAGTTTCCGGGGTTAACTATGGCTACACCTTC,CASSLVSGVNYGYTF
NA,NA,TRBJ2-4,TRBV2,TGTGCCAGCAGCGGGGATGGCAAAAACATTCAGTACTTC,CASSGDGKNIQYF
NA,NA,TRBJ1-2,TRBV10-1,TGCGCCACCGGAGACAGCCACTATGGCTACACCTTC,CATGDSHYGYTF
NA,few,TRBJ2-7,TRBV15,TGTGCCACCAGCAGCCCTCCTATGGAGGGGAGGTACGAGCAGTACTTC,CATSSPPMEGRYEQYF
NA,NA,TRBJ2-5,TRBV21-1,TGTGCCACCAAAACTCAGAGACTAGCGGGGGGGCGGAGGACAAAGACCCAGTACTTC,CATKTQRLAGGRRTKTQYF
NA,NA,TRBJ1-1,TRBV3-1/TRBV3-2,TGTGCCAGCAGCCCCTTCTCGGGAAACACTGAAGCTTTCTTT,CASSPFSGNTEAFF
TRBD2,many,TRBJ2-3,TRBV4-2,TGTGCCAGCAGCAGAACGCGGGGGGCTAGCACAGATACGCAGTATTTT,CASSRTRGASTDTQYF
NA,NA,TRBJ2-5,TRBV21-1,TGTGCCAGCAGCAATAGCCCCGGGCTAGCGGGGACCTATAGCCCCGAGACCCAGTACTTC,CASSNSPGLAGTYSPETQYF
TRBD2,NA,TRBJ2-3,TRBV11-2,TGTGCCAGCAGCTTAGTTATTACTAGCGGGAGGGCCACAGATACGCAGTATTTT,CASSLVITSGRATDTQYF
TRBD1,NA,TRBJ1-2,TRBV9,TGTGCCAGCAGCGTAGCCCAAAGGACAGGGGGCGGCGGCTACACCTTC,CASSVAQRTGGGGYTF
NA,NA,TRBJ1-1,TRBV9,TGTGCCAGCAGCGTAGTGGGGGGTGAAGCTTTCTTT,CASSVVGGEAFF
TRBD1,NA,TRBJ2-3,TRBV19,TGTGCCAGTAGTATGACACAGGGGGCCGCAGATACGCAGTATTTT,CASSMTQGAADTQYF
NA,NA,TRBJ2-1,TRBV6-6,TGTGCCAGCAGCCTGGACTGGCGGTTTCCAGAGCAGTTCTTC,CASSLDWRFPEQFF
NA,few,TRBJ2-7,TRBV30,TGTGCCTGTAACGTAGGGGTGGTAGGCTCCGGCGAGCAGTACTTC,CACNVGVVGSGEQYF
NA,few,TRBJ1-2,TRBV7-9,TGTGCCAGCAGCTCCTTCAGGGCTGGTAACTATGGCTACACCTTC,CASSSFRAGNYGYTF
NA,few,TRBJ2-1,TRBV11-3,TGTGCCAGCAGCTTAGATTCAAACAATGAGCAGTTCTTC,CASSLDSNNEQFF
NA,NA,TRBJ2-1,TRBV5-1,TGCGCCAGCAGCTTGGATGGCGGGAACAATGAGCAGTTCTTC,CASSLDGGNNEQFF
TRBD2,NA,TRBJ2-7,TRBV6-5,TGTGCCAGCAGTCCTACTAGCGGGAGGGTAGAGCAGTACTTC,CASSPTSGRVEQYF